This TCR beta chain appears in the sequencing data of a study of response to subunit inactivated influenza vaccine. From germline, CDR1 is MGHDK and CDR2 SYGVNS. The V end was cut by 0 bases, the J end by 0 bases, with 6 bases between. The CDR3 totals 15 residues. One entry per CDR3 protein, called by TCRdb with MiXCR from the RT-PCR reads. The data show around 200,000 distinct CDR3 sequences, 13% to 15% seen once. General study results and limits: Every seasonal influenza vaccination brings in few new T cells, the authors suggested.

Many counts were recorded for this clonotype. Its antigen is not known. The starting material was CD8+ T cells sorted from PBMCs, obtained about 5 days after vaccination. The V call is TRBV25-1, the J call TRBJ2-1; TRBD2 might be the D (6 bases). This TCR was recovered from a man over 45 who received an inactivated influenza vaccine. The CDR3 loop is CASSEYGSSYNEQFF. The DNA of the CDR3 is TGTGCCAGCAGTGAATACGGGAGCTCCTACAATGAGCAGTTCTTC.